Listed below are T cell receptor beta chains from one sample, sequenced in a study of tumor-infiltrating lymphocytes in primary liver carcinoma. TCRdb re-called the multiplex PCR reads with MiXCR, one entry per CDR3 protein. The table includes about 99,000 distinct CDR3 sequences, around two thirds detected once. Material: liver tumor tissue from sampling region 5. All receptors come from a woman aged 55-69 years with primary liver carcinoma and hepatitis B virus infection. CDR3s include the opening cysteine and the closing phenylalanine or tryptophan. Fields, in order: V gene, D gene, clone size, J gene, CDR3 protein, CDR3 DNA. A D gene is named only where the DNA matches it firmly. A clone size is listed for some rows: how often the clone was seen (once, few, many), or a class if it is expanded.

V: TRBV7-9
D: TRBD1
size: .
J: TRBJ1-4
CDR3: CATSWGQGTYTEKLFF
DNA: TGTGCCACCAGCTGGGGACAGGGGACGTATACTGAAAAACTGTTTTTT

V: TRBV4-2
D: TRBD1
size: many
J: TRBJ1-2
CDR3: CASSQPGTGNYGHTF
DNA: TGTGCCAGCAGCCAACCCGGGACAGGGAACTATGGCCACACCTTC

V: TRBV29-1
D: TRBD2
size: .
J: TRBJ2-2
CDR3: CSVGRTSGTGELFF
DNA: TGCAGCGTTGGTAGGACTAGCGGCACCGGGGAGCTGTTTTTT

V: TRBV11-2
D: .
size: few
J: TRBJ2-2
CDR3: CASSFSTASATGELFF
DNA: TGTGCCAGCAGCTTTAGTACGGCTAGCGCAACTGGGGAGCTGTTTTTT

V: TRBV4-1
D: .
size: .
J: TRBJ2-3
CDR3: CASSRGGIWTDTQYF
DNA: TGCGCCAGCAGCCGAGGTGGGATTTGGACAGATACGCAGTATTTT

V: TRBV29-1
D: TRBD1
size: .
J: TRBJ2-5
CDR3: CSAEGGTGEQETQCF
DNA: TGTAGCGCTGAAGGGGGGACAGGGGAACAAGAGACCCAGTGCTTC

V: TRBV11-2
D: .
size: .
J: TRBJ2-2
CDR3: CVSSFYRSTGELFF
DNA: TGTGTCAGCAGCTTTTATAGATCCACCGGGGAGCTGTTTTTT

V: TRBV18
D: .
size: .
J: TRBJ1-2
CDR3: CASSPLLTEAVDGGYTF
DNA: TGTGCCAGCTCACCCCTCTTGACCGAGGCGGTCGATGGTGGCTACACCTTC

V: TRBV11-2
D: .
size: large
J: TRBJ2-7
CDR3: CASSLARRAYEQYF
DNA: TGTGCCAGCAGCTTAGCACGGAGAGCCTACGAGCAGTACTTC

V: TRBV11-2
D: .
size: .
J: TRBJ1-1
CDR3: CASSFSFLRGPIEAFF
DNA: TGTGCCAGCAGCTTTTCATTCTTGCGGGGGCCCATAGAAGCGTTCTTT

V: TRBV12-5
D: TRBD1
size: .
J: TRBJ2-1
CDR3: CASGSGQGYNNEQFF
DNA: TGTGCAAGTGGTTCCGGACAGGGGTATAACAATGAGCAGTTCTTC

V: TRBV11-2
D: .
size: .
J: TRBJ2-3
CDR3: CASSPRLVGPDTQYF
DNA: TGTGCCAGCAGCCCTAGACTAGTGGGCCCAGATACACAGTATTTT

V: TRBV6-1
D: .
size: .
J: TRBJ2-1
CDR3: CASSDSGASYNGQFF
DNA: TGTGCCAGCAGTGATTCGGGGGCATCCTACAATGGGCAGTTCTTC

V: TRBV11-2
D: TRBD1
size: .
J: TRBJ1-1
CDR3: CAGSLGQATGEAFF
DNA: TGTGCCGGCAGCTTAGGACAGGCGACTGGTGAAGCTTTCTTT

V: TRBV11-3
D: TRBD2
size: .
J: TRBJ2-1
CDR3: CASSLRGSGINEQFF
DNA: TGTGCAAGCAGCCTTCGGGGTAGCGGGATCAATGAGCAGTTCTTC

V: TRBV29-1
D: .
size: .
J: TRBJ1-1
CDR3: CGVEQTGGRTEAFF
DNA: TGCGGCGTTGAACAAACGGGTGGAAGGACTGAAGCTTTCTTT

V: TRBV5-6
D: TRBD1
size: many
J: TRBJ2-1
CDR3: CASSLAADRGRKVYNEQFF
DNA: TGTGCCAGCAGCTTGGCTGCGGACAGGGGGCGGAAAGTCTACAATGAGCAGTTCTTC

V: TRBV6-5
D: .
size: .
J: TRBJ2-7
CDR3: CASSYWRRGRSYEQYF
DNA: TGTGCCAGCAGTTACTGGCGGAGAGGGAGGTCCTACGAGCAGTACTTC

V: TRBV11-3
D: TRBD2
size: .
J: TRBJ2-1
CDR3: CASSLVLNLAASGSLSSYNEQFF
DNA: TGTGCCAGCAGCTTAGTCCTCAACCTTGCGGCTAGCGGGAGTTTGAGCTCCTACAATGAGCAGTTCTTC

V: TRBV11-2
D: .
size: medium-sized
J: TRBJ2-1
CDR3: CASSQRNVRNEQFF
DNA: TGTGCCAGCAGCCAGAGGAACGTCCGCAATGAGCAGTTCTTC

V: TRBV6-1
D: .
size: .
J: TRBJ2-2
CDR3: CASGATWVKLGELFF
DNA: TGTGCCAGCGGAGCCACATGGGTAAAACTCGGGGAGCTGTTTTTT

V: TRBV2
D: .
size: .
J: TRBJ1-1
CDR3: CASSGQPINTEAFF
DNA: TGTGCCAGCAGTGGACAGCCTATAAACACTGAAGCTTTCTTT

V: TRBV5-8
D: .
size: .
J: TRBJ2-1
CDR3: CTSSLGAASDSGRNEQLF
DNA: TGTACCAGCAGCTTGGGGGCTGCGAGCGATTCGGGCAGGAATGAGCAGCTCTTC

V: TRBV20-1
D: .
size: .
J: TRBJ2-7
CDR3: CSARRSLDCEQYF
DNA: TGCAGCGCTAGGCGATCACTAGATTGCGAGCAGTACTTC

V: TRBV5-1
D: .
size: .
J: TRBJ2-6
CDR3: CASRRQGDGSSGANVLTF
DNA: TGCGCCAGCAGACGTCAAGGGGACGGGAGCTCTGGGGCCAACGTCCTGACTTTC

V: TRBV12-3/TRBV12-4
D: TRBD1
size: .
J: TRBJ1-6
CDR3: CAGRSTGINSPLNF
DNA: TGTGCCGGCAGATCGACAGGGATTAATTCACCCCTCAACTTT

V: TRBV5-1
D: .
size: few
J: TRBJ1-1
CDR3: CASSLGGPKNTEAFF
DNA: TGCGCCAGCAGCTTGGGCGGACCGAAGAACACTGAAGCTTTCTTT

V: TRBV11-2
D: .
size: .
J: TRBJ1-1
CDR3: CASSFRQGWYIEAFF
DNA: TGTGCCAGCAGCTTTAGACAAGGCTGGTACATTGAAGCTTTCTTT

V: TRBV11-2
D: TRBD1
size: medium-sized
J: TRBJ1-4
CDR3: CASSLGGQGEKLFF
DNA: TGTGCCAGCAGCTTAGGGGGACAGGGAGAAAAACTGTTTTTT

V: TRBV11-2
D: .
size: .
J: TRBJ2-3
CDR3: CASCLVRRSTDTQYF
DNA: TGTGCCAGCTGCTTAGTAAGACGCAGTACAGATACGCAGTATTTT

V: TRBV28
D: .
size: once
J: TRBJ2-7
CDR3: CASIIDRSPYEQYF
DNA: TGTGCCAGCATTATCGACAGGTCGCCCTACGAGCAGTATTTC

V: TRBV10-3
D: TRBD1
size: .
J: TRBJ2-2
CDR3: CAVRRGTGELFF
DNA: TGTGCCGTCCGACGTGGTACAGGGGAACTGTTTTTT

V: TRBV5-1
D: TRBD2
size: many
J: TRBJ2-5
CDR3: CASSFGLAGGISETQYF
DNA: TGCGCCAGCAGCTTTGGGCTAGCGGGAGGGATCTCGGAGACCCAGTACTTC

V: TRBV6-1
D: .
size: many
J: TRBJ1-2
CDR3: CASSEAQGFRYGYTF
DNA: TGTGCCAGCAGTGAAGCGCAGGGGTTTCGGTATGGCTACACCTTC

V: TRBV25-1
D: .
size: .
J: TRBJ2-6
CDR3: CASSGRVIAGANVLTF
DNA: TGTGCCAGCAGTGGGAGGGTTATCGCCGGGGCCAACGTCCTGACTTTC

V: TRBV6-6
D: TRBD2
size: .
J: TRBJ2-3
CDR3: CASSPGGGNQPQYF
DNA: TGTGCCAGCAGTCCCGGGGGGGGTAATCAGCCCCAGTATTTT

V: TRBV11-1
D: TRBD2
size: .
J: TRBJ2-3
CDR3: CARSLRQHAGESHF
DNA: TGTGCTAGAAGCTTAAGGCAACATGCGGGAGAGTCTCACTTT

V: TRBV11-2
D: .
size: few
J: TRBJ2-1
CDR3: CASSSGVGEQLF
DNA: TGTGCTAGCAGCTCAGGGGTGGGTGAGCAGCTCTTC